Listed here are 10 T cell receptor beta chains from one sample, sequenced in a study of siplizumab effects on memory and regulatory T cells. Produced via immunoSEQ multiplex PCR; TCRdb's table is partial and in-frame only. This table has thousands of clones, approximately 74% appearing once. The specimen was effector memory CD8+ T cells sorted from blood. Subset indicated: unstimulated CD8+ effector memory T cells. These receptors were obtained from a human donor in good health.

V and J are TRBV13 and TRBJ1-3; D remains ambiguous. V lost 5 bases and J 0 bases, leaving 14 bases between the germline ends. The CDR3 runs 16 residues. CDR1 and CDR2 from the germline V gene are PRHDT and FYEKMQ (reference sequence). CDR3 amino acids: CASSHKMRYSGNTIYF. DNA of the CDR3: TGTGCCAGCAGCCACAAGATGCGGTACTCTGGAAACACCATATATTTT.

Only a few counts were recorded for this clone. J is TRBJ1-1 and V is TRBV6-1; D perhaps matches TRBD1 (5 bases). Per the germline V gene, CDR1 is MNHNS and CDR2 is SASEGT. Trimming took off 3 bases at V and 1 base at J, with 6 bases between the two ends. The CDR3 spans 13 residues. CDR3 sequence reads: CASSDRENTEAFF. In nucleotides, the CDR3 is TGTGCCAGCAGTGACAGGGAGAACACTGAAGCTTTCTTT.

The CDR3 reads CSVTPGYNTEAFF. As DNA, the CDR3 is TGCAGCGTTACCCCAGGGTACAACACTGAAGCTTTCTTT. The chain uses TRBV29-1 and TRBJ1-1; maybe TRBD1 (5 bases). This CDR3 spans 13 amino acids. V lost 5 bases, J lost 2 bases, and 12 bases lay in between. Germline V CDR1 and CDR2: SQVTM, ANQGSEA. Full variable domain (missing parts from reference TRBV29-1 and TRBJ1-1): SAVISQKPSRDICQRGTSLTIQCQVDSQVTMMFWYRQQPGQSLTLIATANQGSEATYESGFVIDKFPISRPNLTFSTLTVSNMSPEDSSIYLCSVTPGYNTEAFFGQGTRLTVV.

The V gene is TRBV9, the J gene TRBJ2-5, with 9 bases that match TRBD2. Germline CDR1 and CDR2: SGDLS and YYNGEE. After removal of 3 bases from V and 4 bases from J, the junction contained 7 bases not matched to a gene. CDR3 size: 15 residues. The CDR3 reads CASSADSGGGETQYF. The CDR3 bases are TGTGCCAGCAGCGCGGATAGCGGGGGCGGAGAGACCCAGTACTTC.

The CDR3 DNA reads TGTGCTACTACTGCCGGGACAGGGGGCTTCTACGAGCAGTACTTC. This encodes CATTAGTGGFYEQYF. The chain is built from TRBV12-5 and TRBJ2-5; 12 nucleotides agree with TRBD1. Near its end, the DNA agrees better with TRBJ2-7, so the J call may be wrong. Germline lookup yields CDR1 LGHNT and CDR2 FRNRAP. This CDR3 comprises 15 residues.

The chain employs TRBV27 and TRBJ2-7; a possible D gene is TRBD1 (5 bases). The V and J ends lost 7 bases and 0 bases respectively, with 16 bases between them. The germline V gene encodes CDR1 MNHEY and CDR2 SMNVEV (reference sequence). The CDR3 contains 15 residues. This chain's CDR3 is CASMGMGPLSYEQYF. Here the CDR3 DNA reads TGTGCCAGCATGGGAATGGGGCCCCTCTCCTACGAGCAGTACTTC.

The gene calls are TRBV4-1 and TRBJ1-5; 12 nucleotides agree with TRBD1. Unmatched junction bases numbered 5, after V lost 0 bases and J lost 2 bases. The germline V gene has CDR1 MGHRA and CDR2 YSYEKL. The CDR3 spans 18 residues. DNA for the CDR3: TGCGCCAGCAGCCAAGACGGGGACAGGGGGCGAGGCAATCAGCCCCAGCATTTT. It specifies CASSQDGDRGRGNQPQHF.

The chain carries TRBV6-5 and TRBJ2-3, with D perhaps matching TRBD1 or TRBD2 (5 bases each). V gave up 5 bases and J gave up 6 bases, with 18 bases separating them. The CDR3 consists of 15 residues. Germline lookup yields CDR1 MNHEY and CDR2 SVGAGI. The CDR3 reads CASSTRPDSGDTQYF. The DNA for the CDR3 is TGTGCCAGCAGTACCCGACCGGACTCAGGGGATACGCAGTATTTT.

This clone was counted a few times. The chain employs TRBV6-4 and TRBJ2-2, with D tentatively TRBD2 (5 bases). The germline V gene encodes CDR1 MRHNA and CDR2 SNTAGT. With 2 bases removed from V and 4 bases from J, the gap between germline ends came to 5 bases. The CDR3 runs to 13 residues. The CDR3 DNA is TGTGCCAGCAGTGACACTAGCACCGGGGAGCTGTTTTTT. Its protein is CASSDTSTGELFF.

The chain joins TRBV6-1 to TRBJ2-2; weak D call: TRBD1 (7 bases). The germline V and J ends were trimmed by 3 bases and 7 bases, with 18 bases remaining between them. CDR1 is MNHNS, CDR2 SASEGT, per germline. This CDR3 is 16 amino acids long. The CDR3 nucleotides are TGTGCCAGCAGTGAGTTCTACAGGGGCGGGAACGGGGAGCTGTTTTTT. Residues: CASSEFYRGGNGELFF.